These T cell receptor beta chains were read from a single sample in a study of CD8 T cells in Susac syndrome. TCRdb fed the immunoSEQ multiplex PCR reads into MiXCR, producing one record per CDR3 protein. The table lists about 190,000 distinct CDR3 sequences, around 90% of them singletons. The sample consisted of CD4+ T cells from PBMCs. Receptor source: a human donor with Susac syndrome. CDR3s include the opening cysteine and the closing phenylalanine or tryptophan. A D gene is named only where the DNA matches it firmly. For some rows the clone size is stated as once, few or many, or as a class when expanded; others skip it.

d_call j_call clone_size v_call cdr3_nt cdr3_aa
NA TRBJ1-1 few TRBV20-1 TGCAGTGCTAGATTGAGGGGGAACACTGAAGCTTTCTTT CSARLRGNTEAFF
TRBD2 TRBJ2-2 NA TRBV5-1 TGCGCCAGCAGCTCCCTAGCGGGGAGGAACACCGGGGAGCTGTTTTTT CASSSLAGRNTGELFF
NA TRBJ1-5 few TRBV6-6 TGTGCCAGCAGTTACGGTTACACGAATCAGCCCCAGCATTTT CASSYGYTNQPQHF
TRBD1 TRBJ1-2 NA TRBV7-9 TGTGCCAGCAGCTCACTGGACAGGGAGAACTATGGCTACACCTTC CASSSLDRENYGYTF
TRBD1 TRBJ1-1 NA TRBV27 TGTGCCAGCAGTTTAGGACAGGCGAGCACTGAAGCTTTCTTT CASSLGQASTEAFF
TRBD2 TRBJ2-3 once TRBV30 TGTGCCTGGAGTGTCGGGGGGGGTGCAGATACGCAGTATTTT CAWSVGGGADTQYF
NA TRBJ1-2 NA TRBV28 TGTGCCAGCAGTCGACGGGGGCAGCAGGGCTACACCTTC CASSRRGQQGYTF
TRBD2 TRBJ2-1 NA TRBV20-1 TGCAGTGCCTTAGGGGGGAAGCTAGCGGGAGTCAATGAGCAGTTCTTC CSALGGKLAGVNEQFF
TRBD1 TRBJ2-7 NA TRBV20-1 TGCAGTGCTACCAGACAGGGGTACTCCTACGAGCAGTACTTC CSATRQGYSYEQYF
TRBD1 TRBJ2-5 NA TRBV5-4 TGTGCCAGCACGGAACACAGGGGTAACCAAGAGACCCAGTACTTC CASTEHRGNQETQYF
TRBD1 TRBJ1-2 few TRBV6-1 TGTGCCAGCAGCCGGGACAGCCACTATGGCTACACCTTC CASSRDSHYGYTF
NA TRBJ2-2 NA TRBV6-5 TGTGCCAGCAGTTACGGCGCAAACACCGGGGAGCTGTTTTTT CASSYGANTGELFF
NA TRBJ2-5 NA TRBV5-4 TGTGCCAGCAGCTTGGGGGGTAATAACAAAGAGACCCAGTACTTC CASSLGGNNKETQYF
NA TRBJ1-1 NA TRBV19 TGTGCCAGTCAGCAGGTGTTAGCTTTCTTT CASQQVLAFF
NA TRBJ1-2 NA TRBV20-1 TGCAGTGCTAGAGGACACCTTGACTATGGCTACACCTTC CSARGHLDYGYTF
NA TRBJ2-7 NA TRBV6-6 TGTGCCAGCAGTGGGGGGGGAGGGGGGACCCCTTACGAGCAGTACTTC CASSGGGGGTPYEQYF
NA TRBJ2-1 NA TRBV12-3/TRBV12-4 TGTGCCAGCAGTTTAGAGGAGGGCTCCTACAATGAGCAGTTCTTC CASSLEEGSYNEQFF
NA TRBJ2-2 NA TRBV9 TGTGCCAGCAGCGTAGGACCATCCACCGGGGAGCTGTTTTTT CASSVGPSTGELFF
TRBD2 TRBJ2-3 NA TRBV5-1 TGCGCCAGCAAGGAACGGGAGGGCACAGATACGCAGTATTTT CASKEREGTDTQYF
NA TRBJ2-6 once TRBV30 TGTGCCTGGAGTGTTCTATGGACAGCAAGCTCTGGGGCCAACGTCCTGACTTTC CAWSVLWTASSGANVLTF
TRBD2 TRBJ2-2 NA TRBV6-5 TGTGCCAGCAGTTACTTCACTAGCGGGTCTACCGGGGAGCTGTTTTTT CASSYFTSGSTGELFF
NA TRBJ2-2 NA TRBV7-8 TGTGCCAGCAGACAGACGCAGGGGTACGACACCGGGGAGCTGTTTTTT CASRQTQGYDTGELFF
NA TRBJ1-2 NA TRBV20-1 TGCAGTGCTAGAGGAGGGGAGGTTCACTATGGCTACACCTTC CSARGGEVHYGYTF
TRBD2 TRBJ2-1 NA TRBV7-3 TGTGCCAGCAGCACTAGCGGGGGGGCGAATGAGCAGTTCTTC CASSTSGGANEQFF
NA TRBJ2-7 NA TRBV12-3/TRBV12-4 TGTGCCAGCAGTCCTTGGGGGACAAAGAGCTACGAGCAGTACTTC CASSPWGTKSYEQYF
NA TRBJ1-1 NA TRBV7-2 TGTGCCAGCAGCTTTTATAACGGACGAAGCACTGAAGCTTTCTTT CASSFYNGRSTEAFF
TRBD2 TRBJ2-3 NA TRBV5-1 TGCGCCAGCAGCTTAGCGGGGGGGGAAGATACGCAGTATTTT CASSLAGGEDTQYF
NA TRBJ1-2 few TRBV29-1 TGCAGCGTTCAGGACAGAAACTATGGCTACACCTTC CSVQDRNYGYTF
TRBD2 TRBJ2-3 NA TRBV7-2 TGTGCCAGCAGCATAGGACTAGCCCGCACAGATACGCAGTATTTT CASSIGLARTDTQYF
NA TRBJ2-3 NA TRBV25-1 TGTGCCAGCAGTGAATCTGGCAGGGGGGAAGATACGCAGTATTTT CASSESGRGEDTQYF
NA TRBJ1-2 NA TRBV6-5 TGTGCCAGCAGTTACTCTAACTATGGCTACACCTTC CASSYSNYGYTF
NA TRBJ2-3 NA TRBV19 TGTGCCAGTAGTATACGGGAGAGGGGAGATACGCAGTATTTT CASSIRERGDTQYF
TRBD1 TRBJ2-3 NA TRBV18 TGTGCCAGCTCACAAGGACAGGGGACCTTCACAGATACGCAGTATTTT CASSQGQGTFTDTQYF
NA TRBJ2-3 NA TRBV3-1 TGTGCCACCCATCCGGGGGGCGTCTATAGCACAGATACGCAGTATTTT CATHPGGVYSTDTQYF
NA TRBJ1-4 NA TRBV6-6 TGTGCCAGCAGTTACTCCTACGGGACCGCTAATGAAAAACTGTTTTTT CASSYSYGTANEKLFF
NA TRBJ2-5 NA TRBV20-1 TGCAGTGCTGGACAGCAAGAGACCCAGTACTTC CSAGQQETQYF
TRBD2 TRBJ2-1 NA TRBV12-3/TRBV12-4 TGTGCCAGCAGTGTAACGGGACTAGCGGGTTTCTACAATGAGCAGTTCTTC CASSVTGLAGFYNEQFF
TRBD2 TRBJ2-4 NA TRBV12-3/TRBV12-4 TGTGCCAGCAGTTGGTATAGCGGGAGCGAGACCAAAAACATTCAGTACTTC CASSWYSGSETKNIQYF
NA TRBJ1-3 NA TRBV20-1 TGCAGTGCTAGAGGGCAGCTGAGCTCTGGAAACACCATATATTTT CSARGQLSSGNTIYF
NA TRBJ2-7 NA TRBV13 TGTGCCAGCAGCTTAGGCGGGGTCTCCTACGAGCAGTACTTC CASSLGGVSYEQYF